One sample yielded the 30 T cell receptor beta chains listed below, sequenced in a study of T cells in narcolepsy (dated by TCRdb to between 2017 and 2018). The library was made by the immunoSEQ multiplex PCR assay. TCRdb holds this immuneACCESS table with in-frame rearrangements only. Some clones are missing; in checked studies, unresolved V genes explain under half, and the rest has no known cause. Across this sample there are over 25,000 clones, with 60% to 80% seen only once. 3.8% of the sample lies in the top ten. The sample was memory (CD45RA-) CD4+ T cells from blood. The sample's cell subset or site, from its label and the paper: memory T cells sorted ex vivo from peripheral blood. All receptors come from a human donor in good health.

V gene TRBV25-1 combines with J gene TRBJ2-3, with 7 bases identical to TRBD2. Germline V CDR1 and CDR2: MGHDK, SYGVNS. V dropped 4 bases and J dropped 0; count of bases not matched to a gene: 13. This CDR3 is built from 18 residues. The CDR3 loop reads CASSARESEVASTDTQYF. Written as DNA, the CDR3 is TGTGCCAGCAGTGCGCGGGAGTCTGAAGTGGCTAGCACAGATACGCAGTATTTT. The whole variable domain, remainder taken from reference TRBV25-1 and TRBJ2-3, is EADIYQTPRYLVIGTGKKITLECSQTMGHDKMYWYQQDPGMELHLIHYSYGVNSTEKGDLSSESTVSRIRTEHFPLTLESARPSHTSQYLCASSARESEVASTDTQYFGPGTRLTVL.

V gene TRBV7-9 combines with J gene TRBJ2-1, with TRBD1 as a possible D gene (6 bases). With 5 bases removed from V and 4 bases from J, the gap between germline ends came to 15 bases. The CDR3 spans 15 residues. Germline V CDR1 and CDR2: SEHNR, FQNEAQ (reference sequence). For the CDR3, the DNA is TGTGCCAGCAGCCCTAGGGGGAGCTGGTACAATGAGCAGTTCTTC. This codes for CASSPRGSWYNEQFF.

The chain recombines TRBV18 with TRBJ1-1; unclear D gene. The length of the CDR3 is 14 residues. The germline V gene encodes CDR1 KGHSH and CDR2 LQKENI. Trimming shortened V by 3 bases and J by 1 base, and 9 bases separated the two germline ends. The CDR3 reads CASSPKSRNTEAFF. The CDR3 DNA reads as TGTGCCAGCTCACCGAAGAGCAGGAACACTGAAGCTTTCTTT.

The V gene is TRBV13, the J gene TRBJ2-7; D uncertain. This CDR3 contains 13 residues. Germline CDR1 PRHDT, CDR2 FYEKMQ (reference sequence). The V end lost 5 bases, the J end lost 1 base, and 9 bases lay between the germline ends. This CDR3 reads CASSQIGSYEQYF. The DNA for the CDR3 is TGTGCCAGCAGCCAGATCGGTTCCTACGAGCAGTACTTC.

The chain recombines TRBV5-6 with TRBJ2-2, with TRBD2 identical over 12 bases. The CDR3 has 16 residues. In germline, CDR1 is SGHDT, CDR2 YYEEEE. V was pared by 6 bases and J by 8 bases, with 11 bases of the junction left unmatched. This chain's CDR3 is CASIPRTSGKSGELFF. The CDR3 nucleotides are TGTGCCAGCATCCCCCGGACTAGCGGGAAATCTGGGGAGCTGTTTTTT.

The genes are TRBV28 and TRBJ2-7; no firm D call. This CDR3 comprises 14 residues. V was clipped by 7 bases and J by 5 bases, with 18 bases between them. Germline CDR1 reads MDHEN; CDR2 reads SYDVKM. CDR3 in amino acids: CASTLGSGYHEQYF. CDR3 sequence (DNA): TGTGCCAGCACTTTGGGGTCCGGGTATCACGAGCAGTACTTC.

The J gene is TRBJ2-3, the V gene TRBV18, with D perhaps matching TRBD2 (6 bases). Germline CDR1 and CDR2: KGHSH and LQKENI. V was trimmed by 4 bases and J by 6 bases, leaving 14 bases between them. This CDR3 spans 14 amino acids. CDR3 sequence reads: CASSLNGGPDTQYF. The CDR3 region has the DNA TGTGCCAGCTCACTCAACGGGGGTCCGGATACGCAGTATTTT.

V usage is TRBV5-6 and J usage is TRBJ1-2; weak D call: TRBD1 (5 bases). Germline V lookup: CDR1 SGHDT, CDR2 YYEEEE. Between the trimmed V and J ends, which lost 2 bases and 8 bases, there was a span of 13 bases. There are 13 residues in the CDR3. CDR3 protein: CASSFTRVQGYTF. As DNA, the CDR3 is TGTGCCAGCAGCTTTACCAGGGTGCAGGGCTACACCTTC. Together with reference TRBV5-6 and TRBJ1-2, the CDR3 gives the full variable domain: DAGVTQSPTHLIKTRGQQVTLRCSPKSGHDTVSWYQQALGQGPQFIFQYYEEEERQRGNFPDRFSGHQFPNYSSELNVNALLLGDSALYLCASSFTRVQGYTFGSGTRLTVV.

The rearrangement links TRBV6-1 to TRBJ1-2; the D is unclear. The ends were cut back, 7 bases at V and 4 bases at J, with 13 bases in the middle. Per germline, CDR1 MNHNS and CDR2 SASEGT. The CDR3 totals 13 residues. Here the CDR3 DNA reads TGTGCCAGCATCGCGCGGGGAGTCTATGGCTACACCTTC. It codes for CASIARGVYGYTF.

The chain carries TRBV10-1 and TRBJ2-1; 8 nucleotides agree with TRBD2. With V trimmed by 4 bases and J by 8 bases, 7 bases remained unmatched. This CDR3 has 14 amino acids. Germline V gives CDR1 WNHNN, CDR2 SYGVQD (reference sequence). The CDR3 nucleotides are TGCGCCAGCAGTGTTGTTAGCGGGACTTATGAGCAGTTCTTC. Amino acids: CASSVVSGTYEQFF.

This clone was counted only a few times. V is TRBV28 and J is TRBJ1-2; D unclear. Germline-derived CDR1 and CDR2 are MDHEN and SYDVKM. V was pared by 5 bases and J by 6 bases, with 10 bases between. The CDR3 runs to 12 residues. The CDR3 region has the DNA TGTGCCAGCAGTCGGGCAGCAGATGGCTACACCTTC. Protein product: CASSRAADGYTF.

The chain joins TRBV6-6 to TRBJ2-5; possible D gene TRBD1, 6 bases. V was clipped by 5 bases and J by 7 bases, with 14 bases between them. The CDR3 has 13 residues. The germline V gene has CDR1 MNHNY and CDR2 SVGAGI (reference sequence). The CDR3, as DNA: TGTGCCAGCAGTGACACAGGGTCGGCGACCCAGTACTTC. Translation gives CASSDTGSATQYF.

The rearrangement links TRBV5-6 to TRBJ2-7, with TRBD1 matching 7 bases. The CDR3 is 13 amino acids. V lost 6 bases, J lost 2 bases, and 5 bases stayed unmatched. Germline CDR1 SGHDT, CDR2 YYEEEE. The CDR3 spells CASTDRVAYEQYF. CDR3 in DNA: TGTGCCAGCACAGACAGGGTCGCCTACGAGCAGTACTTC.

The V call is TRBV18, the J call TRBJ1-5, with a weak D call TRBD1 (6 bases). The germline gives CDR1 KGHSH, CDR2 LQKENI. The CDR3 spans 15 residues. With 3 bases removed from V and 7 bases from J, the gap between germline ends came to 16 bases. The CDR3 here is CASSPSAQGGQPQHF. As DNA, the CDR3 is TGTGCCAGCTCACCCTCGGCACAGGGAGGCCAGCCCCAGCATTTT.

The chain couples TRBV5-1 to TRBJ1-6; D possibly corresponds to TRBD1 (6 bases). The CDR3 runs to 14 residues. The V gene lost 7 bases and the J gene lost 5 bases, with 13 bases spanning the gap. CDR1 and CDR2 from the germline V gene are SGHRS and YFSETQ. The CDR3 DNA reads TGCGCCAGCGGCAACGGGACAAATAATTCACCCCTCCACTTT. Translating it yields CASGNGTNNSPLHF.

The chain carries TRBV2 and TRBJ1-2; D unresolved. CDR1 SNHLY and CDR2 FYNNEI come from the germline V gene. The CDR3 is made up of 11 amino acids. The V end was cut by 9 bases, the J end by 0 bases, with 5 bases between. CDR3 bases: TGTGCCAGGGGAACTAACTATGGCTACACCTTC. Encoded protein: CARGTNYGYTF.

The chain couples TRBV11-3 to TRBJ2-1, with 14 bases aligning to TRBD2. The CDR3 is 15 residues long. The trim removed 4 bases at V and 10 bases at J, leaving 6 bases unmatched. Germline V gene lookup returns CDR1 SGHNT and CDR2 YENEEA. The CDR3 sequence: CASSSGLAGAAEQFF. CDR3 in DNA: TGTGCCAGCAGCTCGGGACTAGCGGGAGCGGCGGAGCAGTTCTTC. The entire variable domain, with the rest obtained from reference TRBV11-3 and TRBJ2-1, is as follows: EAGVVQSPRYKIIEKKQPVAFWCNPISGHNTLYWYLQNLGQGPELLIRYENEEAVDDSQLPKDRFSAERLKGVDSTLKIQPAELGDSAVYLCASSSGLAGAAEQFFGPGTRLTVL.

V is TRBV6-6 and J is TRBJ2-3; 7 bases align to TRBD1. V was clipped by 5 bases and J by 4 bases; unmatched bases: 9. The CDR3 extends over 15 amino acids. Germline-derived CDR1 and CDR2 are MNHNY and SVGAGI (reference sequence). CDR3 in DNA: TGTGCCAGCAGTCCCTCGTCGGGACAGTCAGATACGCAGTATTTT. Protein sequence: CASSPSSGQSDTQYF.

J is TRBJ1-6 and V is TRBV30; D gene uncertain. Germline CDR1 reads GTSNPN; CDR2 reads SVGIG (reference sequence). The V end was cut by 2 bases, the J end by 3 bases, with 11 bases between. The length of the CDR3 is 15 residues. The CDR3 protein is CAWSKGQIYNSPLHF. The CDR3 nucleotides read TGTGCCTGGAGTAAGGGCCAGATCTATAATTCACCCCTCCACTTT. Complete variable domain (other parts from reference TRBV30 and TRBJ1-6): SQTIHQWPATLVQPVGSPLSLECTVEGTSNPNLYWYRQAAGRGLQLLFYSVGIGQISSEVPQNLSASRPQDRQFILSSKKLLLSDSGFYLCAWSKGQIYNSPLHFGNGTRLTVT.

This chain links TRBV6-5 with TRBJ2-1, with TRBD1 matching 11 bases. The CDR3 consists of 13 residues. V lost 7 bases to trimming and J lost 14 bases; unmatched junction nucleotides: 10. Germline CDR1 MNHEY, CDR2 SVGAGI. The CDR3 here is CASTMTSGQGEFF. The CDR3 DNA reads as TGTGCCAGCACCATGACTTCGGGACAGGGGGAGTTCTTC.

This clone has just a few counts. The V call is TRBV19, the J call TRBJ1-1, with 9 positions matching TRBD1. CDR1 is LNHDA and CDR2 is SQIVND in the germline V gene (reference sequence). Trimming cost V 7 bases and J 8 bases; bases outside gene matches: 17. The CDR3 spans 16 residues. DNA for the CDR3: TGTGCCAGTACCCCCGGGACAGGGTCGGCTTCTAGGGAAGCTTTCTTT. It codes for CASTPGTGSASREAFF.

The CDR3 nucleotides are TGTGCCAGTATTAAAGGGGAGGAGCAGTTCTTC. As protein: CASIKGEEQFF. The chain couples TRBV19 to TRBJ2-1; D might be TRBD1 or TRBD2, each matching 5 bases. V gave up 7 bases and J gave up 10 bases, with 11 bases separating them. The germline V gene has CDR1 LNHDA and CDR2 SQIVND (reference sequence). The CDR3 runs 11 residues.

The chain employs TRBV6-5 and TRBJ2-7, with D uncertain. The CDR3 has 11 amino acids. The V gene lost 8 bases and the J gene lost 4 bases, with 9 bases spanning the gap. From germline, CDR1 is MNHEY and CDR2 SVGAGI. CDR3 in amino acids: CASSDIYEQYF. CDR3 DNA: TGTGCCAGCTCCGACATTTACGAGCAGTACTTC.

The V and J genes are TRBV29-1 and TRBJ1-2; TRBD1 agrees at 8 bases. CDR1 and CDR2 (germline): SQVTM, ANQGSEA. V gave up 1 base and J gave up 7 bases; unmatched junction bases: 5. The CDR3 is 13 amino acids. CDR3 bases: TGCAGCGTTGAAGTCCCAGGGGGCCTTGGCTACACCTTC. Translation gives CSVEVPGGLGYTF.

The chain combines TRBV13 with TRBJ2-7; 10 bases align to TRBD2. Germline CDR1 and CDR2: PRHDT and FYEKMQ (reference sequence). Trimming removed 5 bases from V and 2 bases from J; junction bases left unmatched: 3. The CDR3 sequence is 14 residues long. CDR3: CASSGTSVTYEQYF. CDR3 sequence (DNA): TGTGCCAGCAGCGGGACTAGCGTGACCTACGAGCAGTACTTC.

V is TRBV30 and J is TRBJ2-1; the match to TRBD1 covers 9 bases. Trimming at V came to 6 bases and at J to 0 bases, leaving 6 bases not matched to a gene. This CDR3 comprises 15 residues. Germline CDR1 and CDR2: GTSNPN and SVGIG (reference sequence). DNA of the CDR3: TGTGCCTGCCGGACAGGGGAGGGCTCCTACAATGAGCAGTTCTTC. Its protein is CACRTGEGSYNEQFF.

This clone came up a few times. The chain couples TRBV19 to TRBJ1-2, with D maybe TRBD1 (5 bases). Germline values: CDR1 LNHDA, CDR2 SQIVND (reference sequence). The CDR3 extends over 11 amino acids. V lost 8 bases and J 2 bases, leaving 6 bases between the germline ends. The CDR3 DNA follows: TGTGCCAGTCGGGGGAACTATGGCTACACCTTC. Its translation is CASRGNYGYTF.

The gene calls are TRBV11-2 and TRBJ2-1, with D hard to call. CDR3 size: 11 residues. The germline gives CDR1 SGHAT, CDR2 FQNNGV. V was shortened by 5 bases and J by 6 bases, with 5 bases between the two germline ends. CDR3 sequence: CASSLFNEQFF. CDR3 nucleotide sequence: TGTGCCAGCAGCCTGTTCAATGAGCAGTTCTTC.

The V gene is TRBV5-3, the J gene TRBJ2-7; D not certain. TRBV5-3 belongs to the ORF category, with a function that is uncertain. The CDR3 totals 14 residues. The germline V and J ends were trimmed by 6 bases and 2 bases, with 15 bases remaining between them. CDR3 sequence (DNA): TGTGCCAGAATTGGGTTAGCTCACCCCTACGAGCAGTACTTC. Its protein product is CARIGLAHPYEQYF.

A remark on this clone: The germline gene is not matched at one end of the junction; a read error may be the cause. Other DNA variants within this sample encode the same CDR3. V is TRBV6-5 and J is TRBJ1-1, with D possibly being TRBD1 (5 bases). Germline CDR1 is MNHEY and CDR2 is SVGAGI. The CDR3 is 13 residues long. This CDR3 is CASSVRGHTEAFF. The CDR3 bases are TGTGCTAGCAGTGTAAGGGGACACACTGAAGCTTTCTTT.